This T cell receptor beta chain originates from a study of technical replicates of blood from several donors. This CDR3 has 14 residues. V lost 4 bases to trimming and J lost 6 bases; unmatched junction nucleotides: 6. Germline V gives CDR1 MRHNA, CDR2 SNTAGT. Data came from immunoSEQ multiplex PCR; TCRdb stores just in-frame clones and leaves some out. The data contain roughly 70,000 clones, 90% of them singletons. This receptor was identified in a human donor in good health. Some clones in this sample may be carry-over from other donors' samples. Sequenced: PBMCs. The rearrangement links TRBV6-4 to TRBJ2-3, with 8 bases matching TRBD2. The CDR3 loop reads CASSVNGGEDTQYF. The CDR3 coding sequence is TGTGCCAGCAGTGTGAACGGGGGGGAGGATACGCAGTATTTT.